These 3 T cell receptor beta chains were sequenced from one sample in a study of cytomegalovirus exposure and HLA in healthy donors. TCRdb's copy holds only in-frame clones and misses some; the assay was immunoSEQ multiplex PCR. The repertoire consists of roughly 330,000 clones, with approximately 86% occurring once and the leading ten covering approximately 1.2%. Source material: PBMCs. The origin of the receptors is a woman in her twenties or thirties in good health and CMV-seropositive.

The chain carries TRBV7-9 and TRBJ2-7; D unresolved. Per the germline V gene, CDR1 is SEHNR and CDR2 is FQNEAQ (reference sequence). Trimming shortened V by 5 bases and J by 3 bases, and 11 bases separated the two germline ends. The CDR3 is made up of 13 amino acids. In DNA form, the CDR3 reads TGTGCCAGCAGCGAATCCTACCGCTACGAGCAGTACTTC. Protein product: CASSESYRYEQYF.

The rearrangement joins TRBV28 to TRBJ1-3, with a weak D call TRBD1 (6 bases). This CDR3 has 15 residues. Per the germline V gene, CDR1 is MDHEN and CDR2 is SYDVKM. V was shortened by 10 bases and J by 0 bases, with 16 bases between the two germline ends. This CDR3 reads CATNPGESSGNTIYF. As DNA, the CDR3 is TGTGCCACGAATCCAGGGGAGAGCTCTGGAAACACCATATATTTT.

This chain's CDR3 is CATSRGNQPQHF. The CDR3 bases are TGTGCCACCAGCAGGGGCAATCAGCCCCAGCATTTT. The V call is TRBV15, the J call TRBJ1-5, with D unresolved. The CDR3 is 12 amino acids. Between the trimmed V and J ends, which lost 3 bases and 2 bases, there was a span of 2 bases. Germline V gives CDR1 LNHNV, CDR2 YYDKDF (reference sequence). Supplemented by reference TRBV15 and TRBJ1-5, the full variable domain reads DAMVIQNPRYQVTQFGKPVTLSCSQTLNHNVMYWYQQKSSQAPKLLFHYYDKDFNNEADTPDNFQSRRPNTSFCFLDIRSPGLGDTAMYLCATSRGNQPQHFGDGTRLSIL.